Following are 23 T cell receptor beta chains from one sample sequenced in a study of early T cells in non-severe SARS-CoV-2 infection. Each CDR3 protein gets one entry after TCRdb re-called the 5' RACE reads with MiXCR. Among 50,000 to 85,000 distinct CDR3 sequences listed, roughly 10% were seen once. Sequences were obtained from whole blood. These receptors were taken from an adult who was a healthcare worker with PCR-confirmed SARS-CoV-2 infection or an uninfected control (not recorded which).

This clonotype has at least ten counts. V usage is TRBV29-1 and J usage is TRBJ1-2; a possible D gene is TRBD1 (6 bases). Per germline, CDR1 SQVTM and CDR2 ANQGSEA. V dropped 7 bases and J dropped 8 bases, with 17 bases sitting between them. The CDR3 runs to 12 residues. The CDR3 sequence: CSASPTGEGYTF. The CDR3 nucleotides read TGCAGCGCCTCCCCGACAGGAGAGGGCTACACCTTC.

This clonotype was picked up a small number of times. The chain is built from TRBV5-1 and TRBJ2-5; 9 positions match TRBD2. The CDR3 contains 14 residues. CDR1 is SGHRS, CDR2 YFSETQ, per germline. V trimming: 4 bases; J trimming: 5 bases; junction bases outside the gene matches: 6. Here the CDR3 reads CASSLGLARETQYF. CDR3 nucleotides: TGCGCCAGCAGCCTCGGACTAGCGAGGGAGACCCAGTACTTC.

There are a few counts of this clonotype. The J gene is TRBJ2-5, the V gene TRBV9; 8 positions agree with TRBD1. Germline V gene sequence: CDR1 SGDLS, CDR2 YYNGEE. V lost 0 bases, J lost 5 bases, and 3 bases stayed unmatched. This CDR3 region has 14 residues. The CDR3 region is CASSVAGGGETQYF. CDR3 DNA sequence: TGTGCCAGCAGCGTAGCAGGGGGCGGGGAGACCCAGTACTTC.

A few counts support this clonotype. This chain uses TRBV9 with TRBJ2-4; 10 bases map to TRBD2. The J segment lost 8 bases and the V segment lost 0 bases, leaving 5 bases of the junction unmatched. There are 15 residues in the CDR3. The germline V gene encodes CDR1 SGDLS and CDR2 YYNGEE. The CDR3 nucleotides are TGTGCCAGCAGCGTAGGGGCTAGCGGGAGTGACATTCAGTACTTC. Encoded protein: CASSVGASGSDIQYF. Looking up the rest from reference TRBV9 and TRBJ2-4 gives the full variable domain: DSGVTQTPKHLITATGQRVTLRCSPRSGDLSVYWYQQSLDQGLQFLIQYYNGEERAKGNILERFSAQQFPDLHSELNLSSLELGDSALYFCASSVGASGSDIQYFGAGTRLSVL.

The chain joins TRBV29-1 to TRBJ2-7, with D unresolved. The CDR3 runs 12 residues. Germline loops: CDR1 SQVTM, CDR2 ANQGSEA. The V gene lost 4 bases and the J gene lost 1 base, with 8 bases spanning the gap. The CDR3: CSVGSPSYEQYF. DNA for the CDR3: TGCAGCGTTGGGTCCCCGTCCTACGAGCAGTACTTC.

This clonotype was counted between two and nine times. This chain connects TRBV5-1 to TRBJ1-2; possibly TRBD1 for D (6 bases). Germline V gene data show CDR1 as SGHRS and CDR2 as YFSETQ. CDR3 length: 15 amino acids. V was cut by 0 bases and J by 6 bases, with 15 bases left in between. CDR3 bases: TGCGCCAGCAGCTTGGCCTCGACAGGCAATAATGGCTACACCTTC. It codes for CASSLASTGNNGYTF.

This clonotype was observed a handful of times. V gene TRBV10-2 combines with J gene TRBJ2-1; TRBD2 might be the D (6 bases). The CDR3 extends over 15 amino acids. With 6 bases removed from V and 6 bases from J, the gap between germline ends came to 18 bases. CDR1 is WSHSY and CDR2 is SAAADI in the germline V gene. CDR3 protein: CASSGTFPGGNEQFF. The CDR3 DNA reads TGCGCCAGCAGCGGGACTTTCCCCGGGGGCAATGAGCAGTTCTTC.

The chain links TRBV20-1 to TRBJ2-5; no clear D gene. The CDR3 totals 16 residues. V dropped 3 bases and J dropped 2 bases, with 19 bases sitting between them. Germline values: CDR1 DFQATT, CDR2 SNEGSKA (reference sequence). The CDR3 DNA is TGCAGTGCTAGGGCCTTGGTCGTCGGTACACAAGAGACCCAGTACTTC. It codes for CSARALVVGTQETQYF.

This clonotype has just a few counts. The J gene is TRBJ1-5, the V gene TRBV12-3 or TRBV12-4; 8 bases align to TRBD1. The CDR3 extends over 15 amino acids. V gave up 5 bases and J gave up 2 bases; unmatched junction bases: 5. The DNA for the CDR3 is TGTGCCAGCAGTCTACAGGGGGAGGGCAATCAGCCCCAGCATTTT. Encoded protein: CASSLQGEGNQPQHF.

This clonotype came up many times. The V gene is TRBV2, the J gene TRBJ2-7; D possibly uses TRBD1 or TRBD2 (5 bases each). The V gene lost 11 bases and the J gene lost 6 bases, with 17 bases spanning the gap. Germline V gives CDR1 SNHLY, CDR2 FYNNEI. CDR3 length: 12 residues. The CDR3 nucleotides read TGTGCCGGTAGTGAGGGGAGTCCCGAGCAGTACTTC. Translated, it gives CAGSEGSPEQYF.

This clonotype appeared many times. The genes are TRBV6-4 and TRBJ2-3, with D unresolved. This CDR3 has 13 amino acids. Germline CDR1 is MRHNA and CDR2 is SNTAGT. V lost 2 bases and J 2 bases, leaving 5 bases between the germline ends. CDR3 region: CASSDGPTDTQYF. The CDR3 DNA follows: TGTGCCAGCAGTGACGGACCCACAGATACGCAGTATTTT.

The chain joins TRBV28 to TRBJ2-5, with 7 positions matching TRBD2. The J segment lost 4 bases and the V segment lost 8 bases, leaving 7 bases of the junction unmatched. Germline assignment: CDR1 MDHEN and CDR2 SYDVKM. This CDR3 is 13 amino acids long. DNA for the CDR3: TGTGCCAGCGGGGAGGGAGGAGCAGAGACCCAGTACTTC. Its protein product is CASGEGGAETQYF. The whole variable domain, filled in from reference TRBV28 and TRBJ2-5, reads DVKVTQSSRYLVKRTGEKVFLECVQDMDHENMFWYRQDPGLGLRLIYFSYDVKMKEKGDIPEGYSVSREKKERFSLILESASTNQTSMYLCASGEGGAETQYFGPGTRLLVL.

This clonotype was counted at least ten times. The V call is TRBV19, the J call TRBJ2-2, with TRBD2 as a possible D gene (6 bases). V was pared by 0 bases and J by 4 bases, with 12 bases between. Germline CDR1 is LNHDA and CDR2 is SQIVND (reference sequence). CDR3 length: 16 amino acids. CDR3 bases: TGTGCCAGTAGTATAGATGGCCAGGGAGGCACCGGGGAGCTGTTTTTT. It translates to CASSIDGQGGTGELFF.

The CDR3 loop is CASRGQGNTGELFF. The CDR3, as DNA: TGTGCCAGCAGGGGACAGGGGAACACCGGGGAGCTGTTTTTT. This rearrangement joins TRBV6-4 to TRBJ2-2; TRBD1 agrees at 9 bases. Germline CDR1 is MRHNA and CDR2 is SNTAGT. The trim removed 6 bases at V and 1 base at J, leaving 0 bases unmatched. The length of the CDR3 is 14 residues.

Here the CDR3 DNA reads TGTGCCAGCAGCGCCCGGGTCCGCAATGAGCAGTTCTTC. Its translation is CASSARVRNEQFF. V usage is TRBV9 and J usage is TRBJ2-1; D ambiguous. V dropped 3 bases and J dropped 6 bases, with 10 bases sitting between them. The CDR3 extends over 13 amino acids. Germline V gene data show CDR1 as SGDLS and CDR2 as YYNGEE.

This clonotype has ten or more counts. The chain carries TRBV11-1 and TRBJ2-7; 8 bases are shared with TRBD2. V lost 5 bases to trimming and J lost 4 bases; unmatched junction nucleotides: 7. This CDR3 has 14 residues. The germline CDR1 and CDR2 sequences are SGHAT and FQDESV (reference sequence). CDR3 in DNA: TGTGCCAGCAGCCAGCGGGTAGCGGGATACGAGCAGTACTTC. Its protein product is CASSQRVAGYEQYF.

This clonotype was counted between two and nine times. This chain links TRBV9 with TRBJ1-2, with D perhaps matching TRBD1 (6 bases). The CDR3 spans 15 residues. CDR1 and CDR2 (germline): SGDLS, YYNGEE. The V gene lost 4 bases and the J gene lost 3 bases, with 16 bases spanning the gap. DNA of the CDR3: TGTGCCAGCAGCTCGAGGGGGGGCACAGACTATGGCTACACCTTC. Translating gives CASSSRGGTDYGYTF.

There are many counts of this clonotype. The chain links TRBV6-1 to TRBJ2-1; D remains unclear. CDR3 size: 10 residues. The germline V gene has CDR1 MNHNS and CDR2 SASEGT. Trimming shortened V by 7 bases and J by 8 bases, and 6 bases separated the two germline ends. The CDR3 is CASNGYEQFF. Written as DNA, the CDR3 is TGTGCCAGCAACGGGTATGAGCAGTTCTTC.

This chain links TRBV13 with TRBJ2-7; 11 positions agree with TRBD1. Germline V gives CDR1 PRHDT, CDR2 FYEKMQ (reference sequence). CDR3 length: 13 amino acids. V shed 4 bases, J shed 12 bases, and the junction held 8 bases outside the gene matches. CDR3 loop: CASSSGTGGRGYF. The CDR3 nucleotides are TGTGCCAGCAGCTCCGGGACAGGGGGTAGAGGGTACTTC.

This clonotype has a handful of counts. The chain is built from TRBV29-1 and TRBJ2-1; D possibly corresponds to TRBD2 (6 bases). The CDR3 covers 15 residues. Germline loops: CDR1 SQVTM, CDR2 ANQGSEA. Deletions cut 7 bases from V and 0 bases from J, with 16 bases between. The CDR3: CSAASSASSYNEQFF. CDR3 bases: TGCAGCGCCGCCTCTAGCGCTAGCTCCTACAATGAGCAGTTCTTC.

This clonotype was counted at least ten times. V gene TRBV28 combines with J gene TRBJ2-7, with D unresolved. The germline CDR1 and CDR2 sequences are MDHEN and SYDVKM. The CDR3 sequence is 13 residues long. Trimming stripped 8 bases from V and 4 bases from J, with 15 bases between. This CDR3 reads CASESGLVYEQYF. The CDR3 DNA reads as TGTGCCAGCGAATCTGGGCTAGTGTACGAGCAGTACTTC. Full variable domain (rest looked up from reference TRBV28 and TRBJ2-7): DVKVTQSSRYLVKRTGEKVFLECVQDMDHENMFWYRQDPGLGLRLIYFSYDVKMKEKGDIPEGYSVSREKKERFSLILESASTNQTSMYLCASESGLVYEQYFGPGTRLTVT.

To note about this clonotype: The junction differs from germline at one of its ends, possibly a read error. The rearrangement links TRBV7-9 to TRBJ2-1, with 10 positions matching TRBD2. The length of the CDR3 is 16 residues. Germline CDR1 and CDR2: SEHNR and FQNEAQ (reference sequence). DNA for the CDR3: TGTGTCAGCAGCTCCTATAGCGGGAGGACCTACAATGAGCAGTTCTTC. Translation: CVSSSYSGRTYNEQFF.

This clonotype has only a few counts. The chain's CDR3 is CASSLGFGRATYGYTF. The CDR3 DNA reads TGTGCCAGCAGCTTAGGGTTCGGCAGGGCCACGTATGGCTACACCTTC. The chain is built from TRBV7-2 and TRBJ1-2, with D perhaps matching TRBD1 (5 bases). Germline values: CDR1 SGHTA, CDR2 FQGNSA. This CDR3 is 16 amino acids long. Trimming removed 1 base from V and 5 bases from J, with 17 bases in between.